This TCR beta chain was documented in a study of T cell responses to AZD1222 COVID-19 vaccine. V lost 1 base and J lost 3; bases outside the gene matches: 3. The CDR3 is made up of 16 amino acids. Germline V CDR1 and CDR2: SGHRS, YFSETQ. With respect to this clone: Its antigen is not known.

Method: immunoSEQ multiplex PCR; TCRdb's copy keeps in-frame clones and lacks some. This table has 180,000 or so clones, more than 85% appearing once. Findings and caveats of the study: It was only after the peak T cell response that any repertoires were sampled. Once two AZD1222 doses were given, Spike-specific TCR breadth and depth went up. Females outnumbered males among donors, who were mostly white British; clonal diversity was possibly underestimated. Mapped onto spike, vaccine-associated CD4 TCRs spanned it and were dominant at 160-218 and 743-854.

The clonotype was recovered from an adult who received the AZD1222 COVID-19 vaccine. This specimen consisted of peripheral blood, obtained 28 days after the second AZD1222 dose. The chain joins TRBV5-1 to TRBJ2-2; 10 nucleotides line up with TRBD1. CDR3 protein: CASSLSGQGYTGELFF. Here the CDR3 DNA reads TGCGCCAGCAGCTTGTCGGGACAGGGGTACACCGGGGAGCTGTTTTTT. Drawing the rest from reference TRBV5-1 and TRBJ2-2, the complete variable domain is KAGVTQTPRYLIKTRGQQVTLSCSPISGHRSVSWYQQTPGQGLQFLFEYFSETQRNKGNFPGRFSGRQFSNSRSEMNVSTLELGDSALYLCASSLSGQGYTGELFFGEGSRLTVL.